This TCR beta chain was obtained from a study of a mutant IDH1 vaccine in newly diagnosed glioma. The germline CDR1 and CDR2 sequences are MNHEY and SMNVEV (reference sequence). Trimming took off 3 bases at V and 4 bases at J, with 16 bases between the two ends. The CDR3 runs to 16 residues. TCRdb's table, derived via immunoSEQ multiplex PCR, lists solely in-frame clones and lacks some. The sample carries roughly 51,000 clones, roughly 89% recorded once. Time point reported: baseline, week 1 (first vaccination visit). Sample treatment: pre-vaccination baseline after standard-of-care therapy. The material was PBMCs, obtained from a glioma patient treated with radiotherapy, temozolomide or both. The chain joins TRBV27 to TRBJ2-1; D not certain. The receptor comes from a man in his forties or fifties with glioma. The CDR3 coding sequence is TGTGCCAGCAGTTTTCTCGTGGGGTTCGGGTACAATGAGCAGTTCTTC. This encodes CASSFLVGFGYNEQFF.